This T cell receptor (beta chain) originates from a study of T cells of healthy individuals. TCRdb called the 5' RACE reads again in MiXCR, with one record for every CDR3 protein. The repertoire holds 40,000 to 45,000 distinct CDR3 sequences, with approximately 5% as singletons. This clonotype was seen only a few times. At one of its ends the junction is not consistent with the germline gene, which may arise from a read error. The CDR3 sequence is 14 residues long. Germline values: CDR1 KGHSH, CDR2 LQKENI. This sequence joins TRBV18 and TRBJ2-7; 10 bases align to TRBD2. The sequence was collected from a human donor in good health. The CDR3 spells CASSPSGGAYGQYF. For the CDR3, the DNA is TGTGCCAGCTCACCGAGCGGGGGGGCCTACGGGCAGTACTTC.